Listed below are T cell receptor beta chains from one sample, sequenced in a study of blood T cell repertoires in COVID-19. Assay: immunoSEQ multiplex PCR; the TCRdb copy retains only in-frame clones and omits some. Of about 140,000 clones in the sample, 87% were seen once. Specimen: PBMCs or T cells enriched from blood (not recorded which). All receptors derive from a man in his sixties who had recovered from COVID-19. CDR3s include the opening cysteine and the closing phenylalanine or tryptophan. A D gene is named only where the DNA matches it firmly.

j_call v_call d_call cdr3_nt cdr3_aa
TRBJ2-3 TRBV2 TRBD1 TGTGCCAACCGCCTAGGGGGCTACAGAACAGATACGCAGTATTTT CANRLGGYRTDTQYF
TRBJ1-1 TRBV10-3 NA TGTGCCATCAGTGCCGACACAATGAACACTGAAGCTTTCTTT CAISADTMNTEAFF
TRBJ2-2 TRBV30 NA NA CAWSTLRAGELFF
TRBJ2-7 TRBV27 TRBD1 TGTGCCAGCAGTTGGACAGGGGGTCCCTACGAGCAGTACTTC CASSWTGGPYEQYF
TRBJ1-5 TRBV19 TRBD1 TGTGCTGCGGACAGGGCGAGCAATCAGCCCCAGCATTTT CAADRASNQPQHF
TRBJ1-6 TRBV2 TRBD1 TGTGCCAGTGACCGGACAGGGGTAGGATCACCCCTCCACTTT CASDRTGVGSPLHF
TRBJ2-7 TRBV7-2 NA TGTGCCAGCAGCCGCGTCGACGAGCAGTACTTC CASSRVDEQYF
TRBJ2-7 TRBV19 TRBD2 TGTGCCAGTAGTATTGGACTAGCGGGGACGAGCTCCTACGAGCAGTACTTC CASSIGLAGTSSYEQYF
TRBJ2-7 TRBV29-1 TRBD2 TGCAGCGTTCGAACTAGCGGACTCTACGAGCAGTACTTC CSVRTSGLYEQYF
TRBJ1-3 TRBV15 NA TGTGCCACCAGCAGAGGGGGCAATGGAAACACCATATATTTT CATSRGGNGNTIYF
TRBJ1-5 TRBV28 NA TGTGCCAGCAGTTTAGGGGTAGGGCGGGGGCCCCAGCATTTT CASSLGVGRGPQHF
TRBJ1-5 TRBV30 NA TGTGCCTGGAGTGGACAGGGCAATCAGCCCCAGCATTTT CAWSGQGNQPQHF
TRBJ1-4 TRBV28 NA TGTGCCAGCCGCGGTTCTGACCCCTGGAGAGAAAAACTGTTTTTT CASRGSDPWREKLFF
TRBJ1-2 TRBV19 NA TGTGCCAGTACCATCAGGGAGGAGGGCTATGGCTACACCTTC CASTIREEGYGYTF
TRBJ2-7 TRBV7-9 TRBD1 TGTGCCAGCAGCTCAGTCCGGGACAGATCCTACGAGCAGTACTTC CASSSVRDRSYEQYF
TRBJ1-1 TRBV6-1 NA TGTGCCAGCAGTGACATTACTGAAGCTTTCTTT CASSDITEAFF
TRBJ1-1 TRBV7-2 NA TGTGCCAGCAGCCCCGGGTCCAACACTGAAGCTTTCTTT CASSPGSNTEAFF
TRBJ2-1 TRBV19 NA TGTGCCAGTAGTCGCGGCGGGATCTCCTACAATGAGCAGTTCTTC CASSRGGISYNEQFF
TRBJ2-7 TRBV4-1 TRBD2 TGCGCCAGCAGCCAAGCGGGAGGGCCCACTTACGAGCAGTACTTC CASSQAGGPTYEQYF
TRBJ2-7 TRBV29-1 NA TGCAGCGTCAGGAACGTTCGGGAGCAGTACTTC CSVRNVREQYF
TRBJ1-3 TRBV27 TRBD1 TGTGCCAGCAGTATTCGCAGGGGGCGTGGAAACACCATATATTTT CASSIRRGRGNTIYF
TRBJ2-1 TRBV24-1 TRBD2 TGTGCCACCAGTGATTCCCTAGCGGGACTTTACAATGAGCAGTTCTTC CATSDSLAGLYNEQFF
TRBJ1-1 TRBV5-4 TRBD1 TGTGCCAGCAGCAACTGGGCCGGGACAGGGCCTGAAGCTTTCTTT CASSNWAGTGPEAFF
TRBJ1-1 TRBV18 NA TGTGCCAGCTCACGGGGGGAACGGGCTATCGGCACTGAAGCTTTCTTT CASSRGERAIGTEAFF
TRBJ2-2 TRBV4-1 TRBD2 TGCGCCAGCAGCCCACTAGCGGGAGATCATACCGGGGAGCTGTTTTTT CASSPLAGDHTGELFF
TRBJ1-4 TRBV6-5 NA TGTGCCAGCAGTTGGACAGACCAGAATGAAAAACTGTTTTTT CASSWTDQNEKLFF
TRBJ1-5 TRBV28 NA TGTGCCAGCACTCGAGGGAATAGCAATCAGCCCCAGCATTTT CASTRGNSNQPQHF